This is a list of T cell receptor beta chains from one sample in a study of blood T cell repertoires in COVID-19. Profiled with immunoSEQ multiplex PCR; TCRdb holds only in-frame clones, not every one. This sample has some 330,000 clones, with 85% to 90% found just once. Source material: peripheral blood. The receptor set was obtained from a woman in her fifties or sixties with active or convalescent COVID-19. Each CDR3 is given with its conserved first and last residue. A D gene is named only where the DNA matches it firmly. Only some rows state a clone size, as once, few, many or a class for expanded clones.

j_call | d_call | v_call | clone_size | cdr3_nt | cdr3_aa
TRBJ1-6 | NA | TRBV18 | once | TGTGCCAGCTCTCGTACAGGCGGCGGGGAGACACCCCTCCACTTT | CASSRTGGGETPLHF
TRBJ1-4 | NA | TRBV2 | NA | TGTGCCAGCAAAGGGGGGGGCGGTGAAAAACTGTTTTTT | CASKGGGGEKLFF
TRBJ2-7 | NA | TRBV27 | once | TGTGCCAGCAGTCCCAGGGGACAAGGGGCCTACGAGCAGTACTTC | CASSPRGQGAYEQYF
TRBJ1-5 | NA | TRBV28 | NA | TGTGCCAGCAGAGGACAAGTAAAAAACACTAATAGCAATCAGCCCCAGCATTTT | CASRGQVKNTNSNQPQHF
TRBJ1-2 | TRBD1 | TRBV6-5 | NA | TGTGCCAGCCATGGACAGGGGGCTTCTGACTATGGCTACACCTTC | CASHGQGASDYGYTF
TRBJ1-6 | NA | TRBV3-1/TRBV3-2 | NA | TGTGCCAGCACGGAGGGCGGGAATTCACCCCTCCACTTT | CASTEGGNSPLHF
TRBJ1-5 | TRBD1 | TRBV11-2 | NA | TGTGCCAGCAGCCCGGACAGGGAAAATCAGCCCCAGCATTTT | CASSPDRENQPQHF
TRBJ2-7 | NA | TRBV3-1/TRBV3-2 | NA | TGTGCCAGCAGCCAAGAAACTAACTGGCAGGGGACCTACGAGCAGTACTTC | CASSQETNWQGTYEQYF
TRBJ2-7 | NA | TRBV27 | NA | TGTGCCAGCAGCACATCTTCGGCGGGGGAGCAGTACTTC | CASSTSSAGEQYF
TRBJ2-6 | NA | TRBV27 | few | TGTGCCACCACTCCCCTCGGGGCTGGGGCCAACGTCCTGACTTTC | CATTPLGAGANVLTF
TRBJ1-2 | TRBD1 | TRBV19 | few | TGTGCCAGTGGCGACAGGGGGGCCTATGGCTACACCTTC | CASGDRGAYGYTF
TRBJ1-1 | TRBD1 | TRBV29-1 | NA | TGCAGCGTTGCCGGACAGGGGGCGAGGACTGAAGCTTTCTTT | CSVAGQGARTEAFF
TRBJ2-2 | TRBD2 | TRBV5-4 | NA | TGTGCCAGCAGCAAAGCGGGAGGGCCGAACACCGGGGAGCTGTTTTTT | CASSKAGGPNTGELFF
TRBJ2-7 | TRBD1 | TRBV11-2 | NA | TGTGCCAGCAGCTTCCGACAGGGGCAATCCCAATCCTACGAGCAGTACTTC | CASSFRQGQSQSYEQYF
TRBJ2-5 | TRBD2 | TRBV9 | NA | TGTGCCAGCAGCGTAGGTCCTAGCGGGGGGAATCCGTACCAAGAGACCCAGTACTTC | CASSVGPSGGNPYQETQYF
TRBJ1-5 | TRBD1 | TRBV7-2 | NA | TGTGCCAGCAGCTCCCACACAGGGGGCAGGCAGCCCCAGCATTTT | CASSSHTGGRQPQHF
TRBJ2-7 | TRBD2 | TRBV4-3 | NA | TGCGCCAGCAGCCAAGATTTAGCGGGGGAGCAGTACTTC | CASSQDLAGEQYF
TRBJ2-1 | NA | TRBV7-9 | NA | TGTGCCAGCAGCTTAGAGTTAGGGGGGGCGTCAGGCAATGAGCAGTTCTTC | CASSLELGGASGNEQFF
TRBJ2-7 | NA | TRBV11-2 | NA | TGTGCCAGCAGCTTAGCCCCAGGCCCCTACGAGCAGTACTTC | CASSLAPGPYEQYF
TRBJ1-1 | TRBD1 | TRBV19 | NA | TGTGCCAGTAGCATTGGTCCCGGACAGGGAGTAAGTTCGAACACTGAAGCTTTCTTT | CASSIGPGQGVSSNTEAFF
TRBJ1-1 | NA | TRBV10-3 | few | TGTGCCATCAGCTACGACCGGGACACTGAAGCTTTCTTT | CAISYDRDTEAFF
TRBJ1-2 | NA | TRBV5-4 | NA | TGTGCCAGCAGCCCGACGTTCGGGGGCTACACCTTC | CASSPTFGGYTF
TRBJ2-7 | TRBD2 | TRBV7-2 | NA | TGTGCCAGCAGCTTAGAGGTAGCGGGAGGATACGAGCAGTACTTC | CASSLEVAGGYEQYF
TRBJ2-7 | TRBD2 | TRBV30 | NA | TGTGCCTGGAGTGAAGGACTAGCGGGAAACTACGAGCAGTACTTC | CAWSEGLAGNYEQYF
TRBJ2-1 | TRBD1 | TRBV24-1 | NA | TGTGCCACCAGTGATTTAGGACAGGGGATCGGGAATGAGCAGTTCTTC | CATSDLGQGIGNEQFF
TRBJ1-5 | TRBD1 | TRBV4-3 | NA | TGCGCCAGCAGCCAAAACCCGCCGCCACAGGGGGTATTGCAGCCCCAGCATTTT | CASSQNPPPQGVLQPQHF
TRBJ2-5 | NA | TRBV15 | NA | TGTGCCACCAGCCGGTTGGTGTTCGGAGAGACCCAGTACTTC | CATSRLVFGETQYF
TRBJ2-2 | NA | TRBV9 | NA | TGTGCCAGCAGCGTTAGTCCCGGGGAGCTGTTTTTT | CASSVSPGELFF
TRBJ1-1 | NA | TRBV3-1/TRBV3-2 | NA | TGTGCCAGCAGCCAAGTTGGGCAGCCTGAAGCTTTCTTT | CASSQVGQPEAFF
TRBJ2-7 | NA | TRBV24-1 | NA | TGTGCCACCAGCCAGGGGTCCAGCTCCTACGAGCAGTACTTC | CATSQGSSSYEQYF
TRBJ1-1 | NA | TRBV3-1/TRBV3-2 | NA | TGTGCCAGCAGCCGGGGTGGGGGGACTGAAGCTTTCTTT | CASSRGGGTEAFF
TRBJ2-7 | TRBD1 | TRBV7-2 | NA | TGTGCCAGCAGCTTAGGACAGGGGGCTTACGAGCAGTACTTC | CASSLGQGAYEQYF
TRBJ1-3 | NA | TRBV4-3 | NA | TGCGCCAGCAGCCAAGAAGAACTCCCTCGCTCTGGAAACACCATATATTTT | CASSQEELPRSGNTIYF
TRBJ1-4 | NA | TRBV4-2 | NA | TGTGCCAGCAGCCAAGATCGGGGGGGTAATGAAAAACTGTTTTTT | CASSQDRGGNEKLFF
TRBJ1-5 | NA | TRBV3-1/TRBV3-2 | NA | TGTGCCAGCAGCCAAGGGAGTCAGCCCCAGCATTTT | CASSQGSQPQHF
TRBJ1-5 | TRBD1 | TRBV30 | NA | TGTGCCTGGGGCAGGGGGCAGAGCAATCAGCCCCAGCATTTT | CAWGRGQSNQPQHF
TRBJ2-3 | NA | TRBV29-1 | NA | TGCAGCGCAATTTGGGCGGGAACAGATACGCAGTATTTT | CSAIWAGTDTQYF
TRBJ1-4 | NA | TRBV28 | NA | TGTGCCAGCAGCCTGTCGGGAGTTGCAACTAATGAAAAACTGTTTTTT | CASSLSGVATNEKLFF
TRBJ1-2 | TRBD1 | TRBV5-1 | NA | TGCGCCAGCAGCTTGGGCCCCAGACAGGGAGGCGGCTACACCTTC | CASSLGPRQGGGYTF
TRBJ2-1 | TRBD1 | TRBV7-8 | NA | TGTGCCAGCAGTGGACAGGCGACCTACAATGAGCAGTTCTTC | CASSGQATYNEQFF
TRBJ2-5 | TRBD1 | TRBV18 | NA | TGTGCCAGCTCTCTAGGACAGGGCAGGGAGACCCAGTACTTC | CASSLGQGRETQYF
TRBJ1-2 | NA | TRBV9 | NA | TGTGCCAGCAGCGTAGATGGAGGGACGTTTGGCTACACCTTC | CASSVDGGTFGYTF
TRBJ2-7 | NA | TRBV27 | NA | TGTGCCAGCAGTTTATCCACAAGTTACGAGCAGTACTTC | CASSLSTSYEQYF
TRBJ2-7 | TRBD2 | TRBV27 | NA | TGTGCCAGCAGCCCCCCGGGGGGCTCCTACGAGCAGTACTTC | CASSPPGGSYEQYF
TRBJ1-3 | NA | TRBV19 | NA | TGTGCCAGTAGTCACCGGACAGCTAAAGGAAACACCATATATTTT | CASSHRTAKGNTIYF
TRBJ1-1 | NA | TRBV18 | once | TGTGCCAGCTCGCGGTCCGTGGTCTCCAACACTGAAGCTTTCTTT | CASSRSVVSNTEAFF
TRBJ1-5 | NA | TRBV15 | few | TGTGCCACCAGCCAATTCACAGGGCTTAGCAATCAGCCCCAGCATTTT | CATSQFTGLSNQPQHF
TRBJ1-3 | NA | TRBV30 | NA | TGTGCCTGGAGCCCTGGGCCATCTGGAAACACCATATATTTT | CAWSPGPSGNTIYF
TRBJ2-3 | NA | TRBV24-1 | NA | TGTGCCACCAGGAACAGTTTCACAGATACGCAGTATTTT | CATRNSFTDTQYF
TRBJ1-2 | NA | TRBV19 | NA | TGTGCCAGTAGTATGGGGGGGGCTAACTATGGCTACACCTTC | CASSMGGANYGYTF
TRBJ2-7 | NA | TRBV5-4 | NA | TGTGCCAGCAGCTCACCTACTAGGGACGAGCAGTACTTC | CASSSPTRDEQYF
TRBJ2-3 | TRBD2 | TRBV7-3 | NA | TGTGCCAGCAGCTTAACGGAACGGGGGGGCCGGGATACGCAGTATTTT | CASSLTERGGRDTQYF
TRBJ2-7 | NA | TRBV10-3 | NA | TGTGCCATCAGTGAGGTTCAGGGGTCCTACGAGCAGTACTTC | CAISEVQGSYEQYF
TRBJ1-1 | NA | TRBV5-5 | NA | TGTGCCAGCAGCACCCGGGACACCTATCTTGAAGCTTTCTTT | CASSTRDTYLEAFF
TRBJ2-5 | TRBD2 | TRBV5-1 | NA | TGCGCCAGCAGCTTGGAGAGCGGGGGGGCAGGAGAGACCCAGTACTTC | CASSLESGGAGETQYF
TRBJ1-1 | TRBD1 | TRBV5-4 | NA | TGTGCCAGCAGCTTGGGACAGGGGGGGATGAACACTGAAGCTTTCTTT | CASSLGQGGMNTEAFF
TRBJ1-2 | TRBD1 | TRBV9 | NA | TGTGCCAGCAGCCGTGGAGGTCAGGGGGCGCGGAACTATGGCTACACCTTC | CASSRGGQGARNYGYTF
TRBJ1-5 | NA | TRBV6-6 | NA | TGTGCCAGTCGACACTTAAATCAGCCCCAGCATTTT | CASRHLNQPQHF
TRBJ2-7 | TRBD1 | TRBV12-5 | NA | TGTGCTAGTGGTTTGGCGGGACAGGCGGAGCAGTACTTC | CASGLAGQAEQYF